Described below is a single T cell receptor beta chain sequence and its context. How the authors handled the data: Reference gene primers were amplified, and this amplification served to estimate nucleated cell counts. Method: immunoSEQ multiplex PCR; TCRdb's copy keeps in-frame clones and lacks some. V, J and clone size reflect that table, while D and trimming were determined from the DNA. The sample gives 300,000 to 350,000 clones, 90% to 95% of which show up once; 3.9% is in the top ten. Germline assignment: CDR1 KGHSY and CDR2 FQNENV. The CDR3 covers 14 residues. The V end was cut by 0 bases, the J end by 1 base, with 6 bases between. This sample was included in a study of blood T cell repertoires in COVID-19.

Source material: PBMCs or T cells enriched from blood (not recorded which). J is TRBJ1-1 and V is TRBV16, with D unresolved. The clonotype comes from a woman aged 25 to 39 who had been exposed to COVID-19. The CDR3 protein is CASSQSRWNTEAFF. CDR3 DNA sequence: TGTGCCAGCAGCCAATCCCGGTGGAACACTGAAGCTTTCTTT.